A single sample gave rise to the 24 T cell receptor beta chains below, sequenced in a study of T cell responses to AZD1222 COVID-19 vaccine (dated by TCRdb to the early 2020s). The library was prepared using the immunoSEQ multiplex PCR assay. TCRdb stores this immuneACCESS table with in-frame sequences only. Part of the clones is absent; in the studies checked, under half of the shortfall reflects unresolved V genes, and no reason is known for the rest. In all, the sample holds 130,000 or so clones, and around 90% of those were seen once. The ten biggest clones cover under 3.5% of the sample. According to the study, the label for this sample's time point signals: baseline before first vaccination. The input for sequencing was peripheral blood, taken on day 0 of AZD1222 vaccination. These receptors came from an adult in good health.

The J gene is TRBJ1-1, the V gene TRBV24-1, with TRBD1 matching 7 bases. The V and J ends lost 2 bases and 4 bases, in that order; junction bases with no gene match: 12. The CDR3 extends over 17 amino acids. CDR1 KGHDR and CDR2 SFDVKD come from the germline V gene. As DNA, the CDR3 is TGTGCCACCAGTGATTCGGACAGGATGGCGTGGTTCACTGAAGCTTTCTTT. This sequence encodes CATSDSDRMAWFTEAFF.

V and J are TRBV29-1 and TRBJ2-3; D might be TRBD1 (6 bases). V lost 4 bases and J 0 bases, leaving 14 bases between the germline ends. Germline CDR1 is SQVTM and CDR2 is ANQGSEA. The CDR3 has 15 residues. CDR3 nucleotide sequence: TGCAGCGTTGTAGGTGGGGGCCTAAGCACAGATACGCAGTATTTT. Amino acids: CSVVGGGLSTDTQYF.

This sequence joins TRBV5-4 and TRBJ2-3; unclear D gene. Germline CDR1 is SGHNT and CDR2 is YYREEE (reference sequence). V was cut by 4 bases and J by 6 bases, with 15 bases left in between. This CDR3 has 14 amino acids. For the CDR3, the DNA is TGTGCCAGCAGCCGGGCCCCCGGGTCGGATACGCAGTATTTT. As protein: CASSRAPGSDTQYF.

J is TRBJ2-2 and V is TRBV7-2, with 16 bases aligning to TRBD2. Per germline, CDR1 SGHTA and CDR2 FQGNSA. This CDR3 is built from 17 residues. The V segment lost 2 bases and the J segment 6 bases; nucleotides outside the gene matches: 3. The CDR3 sequence: CASSLTGTSGGAGELFF. Written as DNA, the CDR3 is TGTGCCAGCAGCTTAACCGGGACTAGCGGGGGGGCCGGGGAGCTGTTTTTT.

The genes are TRBV15 and TRBJ1-3, with a possible D match to TRBD1 (6 bases). V was cut by 0 bases and J by 2 bases, with 11 bases left in between. The CDR3 spans 16 residues. Per germline, CDR1 LNHNV and CDR2 YYDKDF (reference sequence). CDR3: CATSRDPGATGNTIYF. The CDR3 DNA follows: TGTGCCACCAGCAGAGATCCGGGGGCCACTGGAAACACCATATATTTT.

This rearrangement joins TRBV19 to TRBJ2-1; D gene unclear. CDR1 and CDR2 from the germline V gene are LNHDA and SQIVND (reference sequence). The CDR3 has 13 amino acids. Trimming removed 0 bases at V and 7 bases at J, with 7 bases between. The CDR3 coding sequence is TGTGCCAGTAGTATAGATATCCGGAATGAGCAGTTCTTC. It codes for CASSIDIRNEQFF.

V gene TRBV27 combines with J gene TRBJ2-1, with 8 bases fitting TRBD1. Germline loops: CDR1 MNHEY, CDR2 SMNVEV (reference sequence). J lost 9 bases, V lost 5 bases, and 15 bases had no gene match. The CDR3 length is 16 residues. The CDR3: CASSLRQGMVEAEQFF. Here the CDR3 DNA reads TGTGCCAGCAGTCTGAGACAGGGGATGGTTGAGGCTGAGCAGTTCTTC.

The rearrangement joins TRBV3-1 (or the pseudogene TRBV3-2) to TRBJ2-1; D is undetermined. This CDR3 spans 17 amino acids. In germline, CDR1 is LGHDT, CDR2 YNNKEL (reference sequence). Trimming pared 0 bases from V and 10 bases from J, leaving 22 bases between. In nucleotides, the CDR3 is TGTGCCAGCAGCCAAGAGGATATTTACTCTGGGGTTGGCGAGCAGTTCTTC. Its translation: CASSQEDIYSGVGEQFF.

The chain is built from TRBV21-1 and TRBJ2-7. TRBV21-1 counts as a pseudogene. The length of the CDR3 is 17 residues. This CDR3 reads CASSKALGGQAGEEQYF. For the CDR3, the DNA is TGTGCCAGCAGCAAAGCACTGGGTGGACAGGCGGGAGAGGAGCAGTACTTC.

This rearrangement joins TRBV27 to TRBJ2-7; a possible D gene is TRBD2 (7 bases). The CDR3 is 15 amino acids. The germline V and J ends were trimmed by 0 bases and 5 bases, with 14 bases remaining between them. Germline CDR1 and CDR2: MNHEY and SMNVEV (reference sequence). CDR3 bases: TGTGCCAGCAGTTTATCACGGGGGGCAGCCCACGAGCAGTACTTC. Amino acids: CASSLSRGAAHEQYF.

The chain links TRBV4-3 to TRBJ1-4; D might be TRBD1 (6 bases). The V end lost 1 base, the J end lost 7 bases, and 19 bases lay between the germline ends. This CDR3 region has 17 residues. Germline V lookup: CDR1 LGHNA, CDR2 YSLEER. CDR3 sequence reads: CASSQGANYRASEKLFF. For the CDR3, the DNA is TGCGCCAGCAGCCAAGGGGCGAATTACAGGGCTAGTGAAAAACTGTTTTTT.

This clone was observed a few times. J is TRBJ1-1 and V is TRBV2; D is ambiguous. Germline V gene lookup returns CDR1 SNHLY and CDR2 FYNNEI. V lost 2 bases and J 3 bases, leaving 10 bases between the germline ends. The CDR3 is 14 residues long. In DNA form, the CDR3 reads TGTGCCAGCAGTGAAAGAAGATGGGACACTGAAGCTTTCTTT. It is translated as CASSERRWDTEAFF.

This clone was seen a single time. The chain couples TRBV7-2 to TRBJ1-1; tentative D call: TRBD1 (6 bases). The V end lost 11 bases, the J end lost 1 base, and 17 bases lay between the germline ends. CDR1 is SGHTA, CDR2 FQGNSA, per germline. The CDR3 runs 14 residues. In nucleotides, the CDR3 is TGTGCCTCCAAGCCGGGGACAAGGAACACTGAAGCTTTCTTT. It is translated as CASKPGTRNTEAFF.

This clone appeared once. CDR3 in DNA: TGTGCCAGCAGTTACTCGATGGGGGGCGCGACAGGTGGCTACACCTTC. Translated, it gives CASSYSMGGATGGYTF. This chain joins TRBV6-5 and TRBJ1-2; TRBD1 might be the D (6 bases). CDR1 and CDR2 from the germline V gene are MNHEY and SVGAGI. Trimming cost V 0 bases and J 7 bases, with 18 bases left between them. CDR3 size: 16 residues.

Details on this clone: This CDR3 is also generated by other DNA sequences in the sample. For the CDR3, the DNA is TGTGCCAGCAGTTACGGCAGGGGCAATCAGCCCCAGCATTTT. It translates to CASSYGRGNQPQHF. The rearrangement links TRBV6-5 to TRBJ1-5, with D possibly being TRBD1 (5 bases). Germline V CDR1 and CDR2: MNHEY, SVGAGI. The germline V and J ends were trimmed by 2 bases and 2 bases, with 7 bases remaining between them. This CDR3 spans 14 amino acids.

The rearrangement links TRBV7-8 to TRBJ2-3, with a weak D call TRBD2 (6 bases). Germline V CDR1 and CDR2: SGHVS, FQNEAQ. Trimming stripped 5 bases from V and 0 bases from J, with 18 bases between. The CDR3 loop spans 17 amino acids. The chain's CDR3 is CASSPKSSGLSTDTQYF. The CDR3, as DNA: TGTGCCAGCAGCCCGAAATCGAGCGGGCTTAGCACAGATACGCAGTATTTT.

This clone was seen just once. The chain couples TRBV18 to TRBJ1-5; perhaps TRBD1 as D (5 bases). V lost 3 bases and J 0 bases, leaving 6 bases between the germline ends. This CDR3 is 14 amino acids long. Germline V gene sequence: CDR1 KGHSH, CDR2 LQKENI. CDR3 protein: CASSPDISNQPQHF. The CDR3 region has the DNA TGTGCCAGCTCACCGGACATTAGCAATCAGCCCCAGCATTTT.

The chain combines TRBV6-4 with TRBJ2-3; D possibly corresponds to TRBD2 (6 bases). Germline V gene data show CDR1 as MRHNA and CDR2 as SNTAGT. Trimming pared 5 bases from V and 0 bases from J, leaving 9 bases between. The CDR3 is 14 residues long. CDR3 sequence: CASSKAGSTDTQYF. The CDR3 bases are TGTGCCAGCAGTAAGGCGGGGAGCACAGATACGCAGTATTTT.

The chain links TRBV27 to TRBJ2-7; D assignment may be TRBD1 or TRBD2 (5 bases each). The CDR3 has 14 amino acids. The germline gives CDR1 MNHEY, CDR2 SMNVEV (reference sequence). Trimming removed 3 bases from V and 2 bases from J, with 11 bases in between. The CDR3 DNA follows: TGTGCCAGCAGTTTCCAGGGACCGACCTACGAGCAGTACTTC. Its translation: CASSFQGPTYEQYF.

This sequence joins TRBV18 and TRBJ1-1; D gene uncertain. The ends were cut back, 6 bases at V and 6 bases at J, with 20 bases in the middle. This CDR3 contains 15 residues. The germline V gene has CDR1 KGHSH and CDR2 LQKENI. CDR3 loop: CASSLTDGLYSEAFF. Written as DNA, the CDR3 is TGTGCCAGCTCCCTGACGGACGGGCTATACTCTGAAGCTTTCTTT.

J is TRBJ2-1 and V is TRBV3-1 (or the pseudogene TRBV3-2), with 7 bases lining up with TRBD2. J lost 8 bases, V lost 0 bases, and 7 bases had no gene match. From germline, CDR1 is LGHDT and CDR2 YNNKEL (reference sequence). The CDR3 has 15 residues. CDR3 region: CASSQEVGGPYEQFF. As DNA, the CDR3 is TGTGCCAGCAGCCAAGAAGTGGGAGGGCCTTATGAGCAGTTCTTC.

This clone was picked up one time. In the same sample, other DNA sequences code for this CDR3. The chain has TRBV12-3 or TRBV12-4 and TRBJ1-2; D unclear. V gave up 0 bases and J gave up 8 bases, with 7 bases separating them. CDR3 length equals 12 residues. CDR3 loop: CASSLALDGYTF. The CDR3 DNA follows: TGTGCCAGCAGTTTAGCGTTAGACGGCTACACCTTC.

The CDR3 sequence: CASSLSVSNQPQHF. DNA of the CDR3: TGTGCCAGCAGTTTATCGGTTAGCAATCAGCCCCAGCATTTT. The J gene is TRBJ1-5, the V gene TRBV28, with D uncertain. V gave up 1 base and J gave up 0 bases, with 4 bases separating them. The CDR3 is 14 residues long. CDR1 MDHEN and CDR2 SYDVKM come from the germline V gene.

The DNA for the CDR3 is TGCGCCAGTCAACTCGGGACGGATGATGGAAACACCATATATTTT. Translation gives CASQLGTDDGNTIYF. The chain employs TRBV5-1 and TRBJ1-3, with a tentative D call TRBD1 (5 bases). CDR3 length equals 15 residues. Germline values: CDR1 SGHRS, CDR2 YFSETQ. V lost 8 bases, J lost 3 bases, and 18 bases lay in between.